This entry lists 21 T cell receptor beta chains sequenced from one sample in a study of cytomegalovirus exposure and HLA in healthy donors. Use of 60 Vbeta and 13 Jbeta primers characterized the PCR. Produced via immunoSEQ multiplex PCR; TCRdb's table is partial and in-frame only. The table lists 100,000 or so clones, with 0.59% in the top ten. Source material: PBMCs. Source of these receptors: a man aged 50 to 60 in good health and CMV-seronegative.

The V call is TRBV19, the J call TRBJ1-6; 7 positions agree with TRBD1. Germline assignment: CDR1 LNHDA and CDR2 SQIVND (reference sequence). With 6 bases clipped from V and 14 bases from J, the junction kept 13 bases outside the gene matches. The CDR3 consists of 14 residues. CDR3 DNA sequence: TGTGCCAGTAGCAACCGACAGGGTGTGAGTACCCTCCACTTT. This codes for CASSNRQGVSTLHF.

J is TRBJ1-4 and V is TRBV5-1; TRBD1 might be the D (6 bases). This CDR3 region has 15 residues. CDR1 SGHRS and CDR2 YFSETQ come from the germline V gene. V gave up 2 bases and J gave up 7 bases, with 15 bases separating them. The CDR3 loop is CASSFFGGEAEKLFF. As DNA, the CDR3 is TGCGCCAGCAGCTTCTTTGGGGGCGAGGCTGAAAAACTGTTTTTT.

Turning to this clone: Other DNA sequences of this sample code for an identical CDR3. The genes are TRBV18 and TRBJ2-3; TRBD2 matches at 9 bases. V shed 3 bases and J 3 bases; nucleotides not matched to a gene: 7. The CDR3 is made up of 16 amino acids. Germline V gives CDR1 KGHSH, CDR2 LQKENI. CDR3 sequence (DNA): TGTGCCAGCTCACCTCTGGCGGGGGGGCCGACAGATACGCAGTATTTT. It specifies CASSPLAGGPTDTQYF.

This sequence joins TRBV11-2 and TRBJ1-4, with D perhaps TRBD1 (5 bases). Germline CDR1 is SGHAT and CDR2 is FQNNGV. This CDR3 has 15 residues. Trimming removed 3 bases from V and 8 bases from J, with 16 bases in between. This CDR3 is CASSFQPGLREKLFF. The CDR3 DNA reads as TGTGCCAGCAGCTTTCAACCGGGACTCAGGGAAAAACTGTTTTTT.

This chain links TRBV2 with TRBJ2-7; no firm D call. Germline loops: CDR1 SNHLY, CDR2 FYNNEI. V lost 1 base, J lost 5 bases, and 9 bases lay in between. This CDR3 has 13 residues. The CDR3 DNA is TGTGCCAGCAGTGAAGTCCGCGGTGACGAGCAGTACTTC. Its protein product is CASSEVRGDEQYF.

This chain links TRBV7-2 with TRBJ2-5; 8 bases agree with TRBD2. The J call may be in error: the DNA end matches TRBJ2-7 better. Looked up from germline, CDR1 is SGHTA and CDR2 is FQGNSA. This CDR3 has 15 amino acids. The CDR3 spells CASSAGLAAKYEQYF. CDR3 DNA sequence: TGTGCCAGCAGCGCCGGACTAGCTGCTAAGTACGAGCAGTACTTC.

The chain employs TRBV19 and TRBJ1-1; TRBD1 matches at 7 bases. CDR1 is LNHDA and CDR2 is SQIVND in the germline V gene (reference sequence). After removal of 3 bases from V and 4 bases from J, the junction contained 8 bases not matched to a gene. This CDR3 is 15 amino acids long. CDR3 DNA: TGTGCCAGTAGTATGGGACAGAGTTGGGGCACTGAAGCTTTCTTT. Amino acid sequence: CASSMGQSWGTEAFF.

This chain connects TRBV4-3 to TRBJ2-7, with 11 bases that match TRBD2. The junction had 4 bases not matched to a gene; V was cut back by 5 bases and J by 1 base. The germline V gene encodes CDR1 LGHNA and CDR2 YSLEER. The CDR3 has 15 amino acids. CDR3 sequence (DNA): TGCGCCAGCAGCGCGGGACTAGCGGATTCCTACGAGCAGTACTTC. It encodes CASSAGLADSYEQYF.

The CDR3 nucleotides are TGTGCCAGCAGTGACCCACAGGGGGCCGGCACTGAAGCTTTCTTT. Protein: CASSDPQGAGTEAFF. This chain connects TRBV2 to TRBJ1-1; 9 positions agree with TRBD1. Looked up from germline, CDR1 is SNHLY and CDR2 is FYNNEI. CDR3 size: 15 residues. Trimming removed 3 bases from V and 4 bases from J; junction bases left unmatched: 6.

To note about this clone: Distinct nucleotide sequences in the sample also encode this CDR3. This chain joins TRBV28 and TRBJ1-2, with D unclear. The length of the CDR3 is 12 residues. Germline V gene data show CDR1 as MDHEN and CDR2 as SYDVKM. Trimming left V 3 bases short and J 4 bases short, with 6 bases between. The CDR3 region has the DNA TGTGCCAGCAGTTTGAGGCTCTATGGCTACACCTTC. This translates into CASSLRLYGYTF.

The CDR3 DNA reads as TGTGCCAGCAGCTCAAGACTAGCGGGGAATGAGCAGTTCTTC. This codes for CASSSRLAGNEQFF. This chain connects TRBV7-8 to TRBJ2-1; 11 bases map to TRBD2. Germline CDR1 is SGHVS and CDR2 is FQNEAQ. Trimming cost V 4 bases and J 7 bases; bases outside gene matches: 3. The CDR3 contains 14 residues.

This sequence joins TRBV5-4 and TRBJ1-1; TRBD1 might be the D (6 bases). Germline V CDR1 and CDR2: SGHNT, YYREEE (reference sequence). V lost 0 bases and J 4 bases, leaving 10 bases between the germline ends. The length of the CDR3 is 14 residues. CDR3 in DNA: TGTGCCAGCAGCTTGGACAGGGCGGCCACTGAAGCTTTCTTT. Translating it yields CASSLDRAATEAFF.

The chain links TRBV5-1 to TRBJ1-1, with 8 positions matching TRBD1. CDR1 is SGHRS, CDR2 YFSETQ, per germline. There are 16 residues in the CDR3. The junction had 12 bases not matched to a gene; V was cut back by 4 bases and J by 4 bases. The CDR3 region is CASSGGTGQGSTEAFF. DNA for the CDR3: TGCGCCAGCAGCGGAGGGACAGGCCAAGGGAGCACTGAAGCTTTCTTT.

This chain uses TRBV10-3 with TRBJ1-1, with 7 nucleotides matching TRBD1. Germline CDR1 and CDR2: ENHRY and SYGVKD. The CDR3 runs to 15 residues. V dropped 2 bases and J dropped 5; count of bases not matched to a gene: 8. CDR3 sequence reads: CAISELEGAGTEAFF. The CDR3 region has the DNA TGTGCCATCAGTGAGCTCGAGGGGGCTGGAACTGAAGCTTTCTTT.

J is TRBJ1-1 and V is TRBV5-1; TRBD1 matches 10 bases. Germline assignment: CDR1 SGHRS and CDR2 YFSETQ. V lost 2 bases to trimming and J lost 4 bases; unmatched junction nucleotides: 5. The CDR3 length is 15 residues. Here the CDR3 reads CASSFGQGVITEAFF. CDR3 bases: TGCGCCAGCAGCTTCGGACAGGGGGTTATCACTGAAGCTTTCTTT.

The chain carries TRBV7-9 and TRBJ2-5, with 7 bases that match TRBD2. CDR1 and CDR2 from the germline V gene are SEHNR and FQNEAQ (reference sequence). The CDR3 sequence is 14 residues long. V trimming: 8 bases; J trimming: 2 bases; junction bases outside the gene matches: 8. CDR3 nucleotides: TGTGCCAGCGGACGGAATAGCGGGCAAGAGACCCAGTACTTC. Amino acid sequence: CASGRNSGQETQYF.

Here the CDR3 DNA reads TGCAGCGTGACACGGGATACCTCCTACAATGAGCAGTTCTTC. It translates to CSVTRDTSYNEQFF. The chain joins TRBV29-1 to TRBJ2-1, with TRBD2 as a possible D gene (5 bases). The CDR3 runs to 14 residues. Germline lookup yields CDR1 SQVTM and CDR2 ANQGSEA. Trimming pared 6 bases from V and 0 bases from J, leaving 12 bases between.

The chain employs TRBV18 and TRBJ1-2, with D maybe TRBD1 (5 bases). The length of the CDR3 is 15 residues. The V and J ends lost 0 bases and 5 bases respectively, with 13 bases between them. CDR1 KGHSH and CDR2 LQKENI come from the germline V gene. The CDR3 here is CASSPPSGRGYGYTF. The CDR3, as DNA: TGTGCCAGCTCACCACCCTCGGGGAGGGGATATGGCTACACCTTC.

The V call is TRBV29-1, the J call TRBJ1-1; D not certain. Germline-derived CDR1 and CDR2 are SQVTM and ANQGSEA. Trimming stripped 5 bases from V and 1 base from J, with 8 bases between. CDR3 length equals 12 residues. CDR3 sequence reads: CSVKQPNTEAFF. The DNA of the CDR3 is TGCAGCGTTAAACAGCCGAACACTGAAGCTTTCTTT.

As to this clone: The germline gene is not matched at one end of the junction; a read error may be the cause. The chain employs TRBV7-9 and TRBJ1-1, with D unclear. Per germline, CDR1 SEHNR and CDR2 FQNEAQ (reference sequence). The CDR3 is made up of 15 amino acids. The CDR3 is CASGLVFGVTTEAFF. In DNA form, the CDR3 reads TGTGCCAGCGGCTTAGTATTCGGGGTGACTACTGAAGCTTTCTTT.

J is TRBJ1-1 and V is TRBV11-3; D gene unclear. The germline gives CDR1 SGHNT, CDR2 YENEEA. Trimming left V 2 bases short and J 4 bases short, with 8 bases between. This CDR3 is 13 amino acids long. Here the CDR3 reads CASSLTQTTEAFF. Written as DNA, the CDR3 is TGTGCCAGCAGCTTAACACAGACCACTGAAGCTTTCTTT.